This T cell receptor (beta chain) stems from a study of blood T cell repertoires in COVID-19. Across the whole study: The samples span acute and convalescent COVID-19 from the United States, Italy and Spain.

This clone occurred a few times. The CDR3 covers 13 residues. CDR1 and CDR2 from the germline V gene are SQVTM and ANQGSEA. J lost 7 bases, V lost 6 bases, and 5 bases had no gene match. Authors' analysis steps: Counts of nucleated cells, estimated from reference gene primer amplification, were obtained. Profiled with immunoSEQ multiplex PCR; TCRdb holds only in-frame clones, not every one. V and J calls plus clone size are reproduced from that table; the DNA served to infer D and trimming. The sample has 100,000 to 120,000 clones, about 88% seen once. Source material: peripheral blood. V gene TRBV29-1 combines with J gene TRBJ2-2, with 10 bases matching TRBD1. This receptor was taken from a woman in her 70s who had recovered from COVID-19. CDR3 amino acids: CSVSDRGIGELFF. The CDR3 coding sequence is TGCAGCGTGTCGGACAGGGGGATCGGGGAGCTGTTTTTT.